This T cell receptor beta chain was found in a study of cytomegalovirus exposure and HLA in healthy donors. Clones were sequenced by immunoSEQ multiplex PCR, and TCRdb holds only the in-frame ones, with some missing. The sample has approximately 210,000 clones, more than 75% seen once. Whole-study findings and limits: Cytomegalovirus status was reportedly diagnosed by the classifier with high sensitivity and specificity.

These donors were members of the approximately 120-subject validation cohort, a group separate from the approximately 670-subject first cohort. A note on this clone: The antigen is unknown.

The germline V gene has CDR1 SGDLS and CDR2 YYNGEE. CDR3 length equals 14 residues. Trimming took 3 bases from V and 0 from J, leaving 7 bases between them. The source is a woman younger than 35 in good health and CMV-seronegative. The chain links TRBV9 to TRBJ2-1, with a weak D call TRBD2 (6 bases). Material for sequencing was PBMCs. The CDR3 DNA reads as TGTGCCAGCAGCGAGACTAGCTCCTACAATGAGCAGTTCTTC. This sequence encodes CASSETSSYNEQFF.